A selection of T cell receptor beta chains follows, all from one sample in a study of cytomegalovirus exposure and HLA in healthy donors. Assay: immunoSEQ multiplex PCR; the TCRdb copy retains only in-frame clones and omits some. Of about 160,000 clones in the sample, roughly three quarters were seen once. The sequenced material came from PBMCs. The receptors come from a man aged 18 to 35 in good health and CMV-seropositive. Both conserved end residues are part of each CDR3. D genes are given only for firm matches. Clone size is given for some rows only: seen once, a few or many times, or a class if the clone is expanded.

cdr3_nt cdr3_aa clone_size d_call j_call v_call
TGTGCCAGCCGTTTTCGAGGGATCTACGAGCAGTACTTC CASRFRGIYEQYF - - TRBJ2-7 TRBV6-6
TGTGCCAGCAGCCAAGATCGAGCGGGAGGTTACACAGATACGCAGTATTTT CASSQDRAGGYTDTQYF - TRBD2 TRBJ2-3 TRBV4-2
TGTGCCGGCCAGGGGAACACCGGGGAGCTGTTTTTT CAGQGNTGELFF once - TRBJ2-2 TRBV7-6
TGTGCCAGCAGCGCGCAGGGGTGGGTAGACACCATATATTTT CASSAQGWVDTIYF - - TRBJ1-3 TRBV9
TGTGCCAGCAGCCCGAACAGGGGTCGGGGACCCCAGCATTTT CASSPNRGRGPQHF few TRBD1 TRBJ1-5 TRBV6-5
TGTGCCAGCAGGGAGGACGGCGCTAACTATGGCTACACCTTC CASREDGANYGYTF few - TRBJ1-2 TRBV2
TGTGCCAGCAGTGAAGCATGGAGTGAAGCTAACTATGGCTACACCTTC CASSEAWSEANYGYTF - - TRBJ1-2 TRBV6-1
TGTGCCAGCAGCGTTGGGACTAGCCGTACCTACGAGCAGTACTTC CASSVGTSRTYEQYF - TRBD2 TRBJ2-7 TRBV6-1
TGTGCCAGCACCGAAGCGGGACAGGGCGCGACCATGAAACCTAGACTGTTTTTT CASTEAGQGATMKPRLFF - TRBD1 TRBJ1-4 TRBV6-1
TGTGCCAGCAGGACCCCGGGACTAGCGGCCTCTAATGAGCAGTTCTTC CASRTPGLAASNEQFF - TRBD2 TRBJ2-1 TRBV27
TGTGCCAGCAGCGCCCAGAAACAGGGTGTGTCCTACGAGCAGTACTTC CASSAQKQGVSYEQYF - - TRBJ2-7 TRBV9
TGTGCCAGCAGTTCCCGACAGGGAGTTAACTATGGCTACACCTTC CASSSRQGVNYGYTF - TRBD1 TRBJ1-2 TRBV27
TGTGCCATCAGTCCCCTATGGGGGACTAGCGGAGAATACAATGAGCAGTTCTTC CAISPLWGTSGEYNEQFF - TRBD2 TRBJ2-1 TRBV10-3
TGTGCCAGCAGTGCTAGGGGGTCGAACACTGAAGCTTTCTTT CASSARGSNTEAFF - - TRBJ1-1 TRBV2
TGTGCCAGCAGTACCGGACAGGGTGGAAATTCACCCCTCCACTTT CASSTGQGGNSPLHF - TRBD1 TRBJ1-6 TRBV2
TGTGCCAGCAGTCCATTGGGGGGAATAGGAAAACTGTTTTTT CASSPLGGIGKLFF - - TRBJ1-4 TRBV7-9
TGTGCCAGCAGCCCACAGGGGTTCGCTGGAAACACCATATATTTT CASSPQGFAGNTIYF - TRBD1 TRBJ1-3 TRBV7-9
TGTGCCAGCAGCGCCTTTTCCGGGACAGAGAGCACCCAGTACTTC CASSAFSGTESTQYF - TRBD1 TRBJ2-5 TRBV7-9
TGTGCCAGCAGCTTAGCACACAGGGCGGGCACCGGGGAGCTGTTTTTT CASSLAHRAGTGELFF - - TRBJ2-2 TRBV5-4
TGCGCCAGCAGCTTGGGTAGCGGGGGACTGAGCTCCTACAATGAGCAGTTCTTC CASSLGSGGLSSYNEQFF once TRBD2 TRBJ2-1 TRBV5-1
TGTGCCAGTAGTATCCGGGGCAATCAGCCCCAGCATTTT CASSIRGNQPQHF - - TRBJ1-5 TRBV19
TGTGCCTGGGACAGGTCCTACGAGCAGTACTTC CAWDRSYEQYF - - TRBJ2-7 TRBV30
TGTGCCAGTAGTATCCCGGCCATACAACCGGGACAGGGGGTTGAAGCTTTCTTT CASSIPAIQPGQGVEAFF - TRBD1 TRBJ1-1 TRBV19
TGTGCCAGCTCCCGGGGTCAACGCCGGGGGGAGCTGTTTTTT CASSRGQRRGELFF - - TRBJ2-2 TRBV6-5
TGTGCCAGTAGCTACAACGACAGGGGGCCACAAGAGACCCAGTACTTC CASSYNDRGPQETQYF - TRBD1 TRBJ2-5 TRBV19
TGCAGCGCCTGGACAGGGGGCAATCAGCCCCAGCATTTT CSAWTGGNQPQHF few TRBD1 TRBJ1-5 TRBV29-1
TGTGCCAGCTCACCAGGTACGGGAAACACTGAAGCTTTCTTT CASSPGTGNTEAFF - - TRBJ1-1 TRBV18
TGTGCCAGCAGCTTGACCCGGGCGGGAAACAATGAGCAGTTCTTC CASSLTRAGNNEQFF - - TRBJ2-1 TRBV7-9
TGTGCCAGCAGCTTAGAGGCGCCCCGGGGAGGAGAGACCCAGTACTTC CASSLEAPRGGETQYF - - TRBJ2-5 TRBV7-2
TGTGCCAGCAGCCAAGATTTTGGGACAGGGGGCCAGCCCCAGCATTTT CASSQDFGTGGQPQHF - TRBD1 TRBJ1-5 TRBV4-1
TGTGCCAGCAGTGTACGGGGTCAGGGCACAGATACGCAGTATTTT CASSVRGQGTDTQYF - - TRBJ2-3 TRBV6-1
TGTGCCAGCAGTAGGGCAGGGGGAATCGGCTACACCTTC CASSRAGGIGYTF - TRBD1 TRBJ1-2 TRBV6-5
TGCAGCGTGGAACTCGGATCAGGGGGGAACGGCTACACCTTC CSVELGSGGNGYTF - TRBD1 TRBJ1-2 TRBV29-1
TGCAGCGTTGTAACAGGGGGCTCCTACGAGCAGTACTTC CSVVTGGSYEQYF - TRBD1 TRBJ2-7 TRBV29-1
TGTGCCAGCAGCTTTGAGGGGGCGGGGGAGCAGTACTTC CASSFEGAGEQYF - - TRBJ2-7 TRBV7-3
TGTGCCAGCAGTGAAGTGTTTGGGGCTTCAAATTCACCCCTCCACTTT CASSEVFGASNSPLHF - - TRBJ1-6 TRBV6-1
TGTGCCAGCAGACTCTGGTTGTGGGAGCCGAACACCGGGGAGCTGTTTTTT CASRLWLWEPNTGELFF - - TRBJ2-2 TRBV5-6
TGTGCCACCAGCAGAGAGACGCGGCTGACTAATGAAAAACTGTTTTTT CATSRETRLTNEKLFF - - TRBJ1-4 TRBV15
TGCAGCGTTGAACCGGTGGGGGGATACTATGGCTACACCTTC CSVEPVGGYYGYTF - - TRBJ1-2 TRBV29-1
TGTGCCAGCAGCTTTGATTGGAGTTCCCACAATGAGCAGTTCTTC CASSFDWSSHNEQFF - - TRBJ2-1 TRBV5-6
TGCGCCAGCAGCTTGCGGGCAGGGACAGGGGACTTTAACTATGGCTACACCTTC CASSLRAGTGDFNYGYTF - TRBD1 TRBJ1-2 TRBV5-1
TGTGCCAGCAGTAAGGGTAGGGGACAGGGGGGTCAGCCCCAGCATTTT CASSKGRGQGGQPQHF - TRBD1 TRBJ1-5 TRBV2
TGCAGCGTTGAAGGGTCGGTCTTAGATACGCAGTATTTT CSVEGSVLDTQYF - - TRBJ2-3 TRBV29-1
TGCGCCAGCAGCGTAGGGACAGGTCAAGGTTATGGCTACACCTTC CASSVGTGQGYGYTF - TRBD1 TRBJ1-2 TRBV5-1
TGTGCCAGCAGCGTAGAGGGGAGGTCGGGAGCGCGGGAGCAGTTCTTC CASSVEGRSGAREQFF - - TRBJ2-1 TRBV9
TGTGCCAGCAGCCCGAACCCACAAGGGGATGGCTACACCTTC CASSPNPQGDGYTF - - TRBJ1-2 TRBV9
TGTGCCAGCAGTTACCCAACTAGTATCCAGACCCAGTACTTC CASSYPTSIQTQYF once - TRBJ2-5 TRBV6-6
TGTGCCAGTAGTTCCGGACTAGCGGACTCCTACAATGAGCAGTTCTTC CASSSGLADSYNEQFF - TRBD2 TRBJ2-1 TRBV19
TGTGCCAGCAGCTTAGGAATAGGGGCCCACGAGCAGTACTTC CASSLGIGAHEQYF - - TRBJ2-7 TRBV7-9
TGTGCCAGCAGTCATATTCCTAGTGGGGCCAACGTCCTGACTTTC CASSHIPSGANVLTF - - TRBJ2-6 TRBV27
TGTGCCAGCTCACCAATATTAGCGGGAGGCCACAATGAGCAGTTCTTC CASSPILAGGHNEQFF - TRBD2 TRBJ2-1 TRBV18
TGTGCCAGCAGCTTGGCTAGCGGGGGCCATACGCAGTATTTT CASSLASGGHTQYF - TRBD2 TRBJ2-3 TRBV11-2
TGTGCCAGCAGGGGCCGAGGGCCGGGAGACCACGAGCAGTACTTC CASRGRGPGDHEQYF - - TRBJ2-7 TRBV6-1
TGTGCCAGCAGCCCCACACAGGGGATTGGCTACGAGCAGTACTTC CASSPTQGIGYEQYF - TRBD1 TRBJ2-7 TRBV7-8
TGTGCCAGCAGCTTAGCCAGGGATCAGCCCCAGCATTTT CASSLARDQPQHF - - TRBJ1-5 TRBV7-9
TGTGCCAGCAGCCCCTTCGGAGAGGGCTATGGCTACACCTTC CASSPFGEGYGYTF - - TRBJ1-2 TRBV7-3
TGTGCCAGCAGTTTAGGACTAGCGGGGCAAGAGACCCAGTACTTC CASSLGLAGQETQYF - TRBD2 TRBJ2-5 TRBV27
TGTGCCAGCAGCAGAGACAGGGAAATCGCAAACACCATATATTTT CASSRDREIANTIYF - TRBD1 TRBJ1-3 TRBV7-9
TGTGCCAGTAGTATACTGGGCATCACTAGCACGGCCGGGGAGCTGTTTTTT CASSILGITSTAGELFF - - TRBJ2-2 TRBV19